These 28 T cell receptor beta chains were sequenced from one sample in a study of regulatory T cells in long-lasting Graves disease. Time point given: persistent/refractory GD, antithyroid drugs over 5 years with positive TRAb. From PBMCs, RNA was extracted and then used to make the TCR library. Building of the TCR beta libraries involved iRepertoire HTBI primers and Arm-PCR of CDR3 regions. TCRdb re-analysed the multiplex PCR reads in MiXCR, keeping a single row per CDR3 protein. The top ten hold under 15% of the sample, which has about 460,000 distinct CDR3 sequences, 22% seen once. Sequenced material: peripheral blood mononuclear cells (PBMCs), taken when the disease was refractory, from a patient treated with antithyroid drugs. The receptors were sampled from a female donor with Graves disease.

This clonotype was seen repeatedly, ten times or more. CDR3 DNA: TGTGCCAGTAGCCTCGGGACAGTGCCTACGTACGAGCAGTACTTC. Translating it yields CASSLGTVPTYEQYF. J is TRBJ2-7 and V is TRBV19; TRBD1 matches at 7 bases. This CDR3 has 15 amino acids. Germline V gene lookup returns CDR1 LNHDA and CDR2 SQIVND (reference sequence). Losses at the gene ends were 6 bases for V and 4 bases for J; bases not matched to a gene: 12.

The genes are TRBV19 and TRBJ1-6; 8 bases map to TRBD1. The CDR3 sequence is 16 residues long. J lost 10 bases, V lost 5 bases, and 13 bases had no gene match. CDR1 is LNHDA and CDR2 is SQIVND in the germline V gene (reference sequence). For the CDR3, the DNA is TGTGCCAGTAGTGGGGGGACAGGATACGCCACATCACCCCTCCACTTT. Its protein is CASSGGTGYATSPLHF.

This clonotype appeared a few times. The chain joins TRBV7-9 to TRBJ2-2; D is ambiguous. The CDR3 length is 13 residues. From germline, CDR1 is SEHNR and CDR2 FQNEAQ (reference sequence). Trimming took 5 bases from V and 6 from J, leaving 10 bases between them. This chain's CDR3 is CASSALSSGELFF. As DNA, the CDR3 is TGTGCCAGCAGCGCCCTTTCTTCCGGGGAGCTGTTTTTT.

In regard to this clonotype: Germline and junction disagree at one end, which may indicate a read error. The chain combines TRBV10-1 with TRBJ1-1, with unresolved D. Germline CDR1 and CDR2: WNHNN and SYGVQD (reference sequence). This CDR3 is 15 amino acids long. CDR3 sequence: CASRPPEQLNTEAFF. CDR3 bases: TGTGCCAGCAGGCCACCGGAACAGCTAAACACTGAAGCTTTCTTT.

CDR3 DNA sequence: TGTGCCAGCAACGGCGGGACAGGGGGCCACTATGGCTACACCTTC. Residues: CASNGGTGGHYGYTF. The chain employs TRBV6-1 and TRBJ1-2; TRBD1 matches at 12 bases. V shed 7 bases, J shed 3 bases, and the junction held 6 bases outside the gene matches. This CDR3 comprises 15 residues. CDR1 and CDR2 from the germline V gene are MNHNS and SASEGT.

The chain links TRBV30 to TRBJ1-2; 9 nucleotides align to TRBD1. Per germline, CDR1 GTSNPN and CDR2 SVGIG (reference sequence). This CDR3 region has 14 residues. J was trimmed by 4 bases and V by 3 bases; bases with no gene match: 6. The CDR3 sequence is CAWRGTGMVYGYTF. Here the CDR3 DNA reads TGTGCCTGGAGGGGGACAGGGATGGTCTATGGCTACACCTTC.

This clonotype was seen ten or more times. The V gene is TRBV12-3 or TRBV12-4, the J gene TRBJ1-1; D is undetermined. Trimming took 6 bases from V and 5 from J, leaving 7 bases between them. This CDR3 has 11 residues. The CDR3 coding sequence is TGTGCCAGCAGACCAGAAACTGAAGCTTTCTTT. Translating gives CASRPETEAFF.

This clonotype was recorded a few times. The rearrangement uses TRBV19 and TRBJ2-2; no clear D gene. This CDR3 is 15 amino acids long. V lost 7 bases to trimming and J lost 0 bases, with 12 bases between them. Germline V CDR1 and CDR2: LNHDA, SQIVND (reference sequence). DNA of the CDR3: TGTGCCAGTACCCTCATCGAAACGAACACCGGGGAGCTGTTTTTT. The encoded protein is CASTLIETNTGELFF.

This clonotype has at least ten counts. V usage is TRBV5-1 and J usage is TRBJ1-4, with 9 positions matching TRBD1. The CDR3 loop spans 15 amino acids. In germline, CDR1 is SGHRS, CDR2 YFSETQ. The V gene end was trimmed by 3 bases and the J gene end by 3 bases; junction bases not matched to a gene: 3. The CDR3 coding sequence is TGCGCCAGCAGCTGGACAGGGGAGTCTAATGAAAAACTGTTTTTT. Protein sequence: CASSWTGESNEKLFF.

The gene calls are TRBV7-3 and TRBJ2-5; D might be TRBD2 (6 bases). This CDR3 region has 14 residues. V was cut by 10 bases and J by 3 bases, with 18 bases left in between. Looked up from germline, CDR1 is SGHTA and CDR2 is FQGTGA. The CDR3 sequence is CATTMTSLKETQYF. The CDR3 DNA follows: TGTGCCACCACGATGACTAGTTTAAAAGAGACCCAGTACTTC.

Regarding this clonotype: With a much larger clone just one base away, this may be a read error. The chain uses TRBV12-3 or TRBV12-4 and TRBJ1-4, with 9 bases identical to TRBD1. V lost 5 bases, J lost 13 bases, and 11 bases stayed unmatched. The CDR3 runs to 14 residues. The CDR3: CASSLRTGVGRLFF. CDR3 sequence (DNA): TGTGCCAGCAGTCTCCGGACAGGGGTTGGAAGACTGTTTTTT.

This clonotype was recorded a few times. This chain links TRBV6-1 with TRBJ1-4; 7 nucleotides line up with TRBD1. CDR1 and CDR2 (germline): MNHNS, SASEGT. J lost 6 bases, V lost 6 bases, and 10 bases had no gene match. CDR3 length: 15 residues. CDR3 nucleotide sequence: TGTGCCAGCAGAACGACAGGGAGTGGTCATGAAAAACTGTTTTTT. It is translated as CASRTTGSGHEKLFF.

This clonotype appeared a few times. The genes are TRBV27 and TRBJ1-1, with D unresolved. V lost 8 bases, J lost 5 bases, and 15 bases lay in between. CDR1 and CDR2 (germline): MNHEY, SMNVEV (reference sequence). The CDR3 is made up of 13 amino acids. CDR3 sequence (DNA): TGTGCCAGCCGTCTATCGGTTGGGACTGAAGCTTTCTTT. Amino acid sequence: CASRLSVGTEAFF.

This rearrangement joins TRBV12-3 or TRBV12-4 to TRBJ2-5; perhaps TRBD2 as D (7 bases). The CDR3 runs to 11 residues. V was trimmed by 8 bases and J by 7 bases, leaving 11 bases between them. The CDR3 is CASGGAGTQYF. The CDR3 nucleotides are TGTGCCAGCGGGGGGGCCGGGACCCAGTACTTC.

This rearrangement joins TRBV5-1 to TRBJ2-2; 10 nucleotides align to TRBD2. Germline V CDR1 and CDR2: SGHRS, YFSETQ. The CDR3 totals 17 residues. The trim removed 4 bases at V and 1 base at J, leaving 7 bases unmatched. CDR3 amino acids: CASSRQVAGGNTGELFF. The CDR3 bases are TGCGCCAGCAGCCGACAAGTAGCGGGGGGGAACACCGGGGAGCTGTTTTTT.

This clonotype was seen a single time. A much larger clone is a single base away; this may be a read error. The chain recombines TRBV6-4 with TRBJ1-2; no firm D call. This CDR3 has 15 residues. The germline gives CDR1 MRHNA, CDR2 SNTAGT. The CDR3 loop reads CASSLTPDGSYAYTF. The CDR3 DNA is TGTGCCAGCAGTCTCACGCCAGACGGATCCTATGCCTACACCTTC.

J is TRBJ1-5 and V is TRBV5-6; the D gene is possibly TRBD1 (6 bases). Trimming pared 4 bases from V and 0 bases from J, leaving 14 bases between. Germline V CDR1 and CDR2: SGHDT, YYEEEE. CDR3 length: 16 amino acids. CDR3: CASSRGQIISNQPQHF. The DNA for the CDR3 is TGTGCCAGCAGCCGCGGACAGATTATTAGCAATCAGCCCCAGCATTTT.

The J gene is TRBJ1-1, the V gene TRBV30; D not resolved. V was cut by 8 bases and J by 6 bases, with 13 bases left in between. The CDR3 is 11 amino acids. Germline CDR1 GTSNPN, CDR2 SVGIG (reference sequence). CDR3 sequence reads: CAAKGSAEAFF. For the CDR3, the DNA is TGTGCCGCGAAAGGGAGCGCTGAAGCTTTCTTT.

This clonotype was found many times. The chain couples TRBV2 to TRBJ1-1; D uncertain. Trimming shortened V by 2 bases and J by 3 bases, and 10 bases separated the two germline ends. Germline lookup yields CDR1 SNHLY and CDR2 FYNNEI. The CDR3 sequence is 14 residues long. The CDR3 region has the DNA TGTGCCAGCAGTGAAATAGAGCTTTACACTGAAGCTTTCTTT. Residues: CASSEIELYTEAFF.

This clonotype was counted only a few times. The chain links TRBV12-3 or TRBV12-4 to TRBJ2-3; D call uncertain. V lost 6 bases and J 4 bases, leaving 8 bases between the germline ends. CDR3 size: 12 residues. As DNA, the CDR3 is TGTGCCAGCAGGCCCGAGGCAGATACGCAGTATTTT. This codes for CASRPEADTQYF.

The chain is built from TRBV4-1 and TRBJ2-1; D gene unclear. The germline gives CDR1 MGHRA, CDR2 YSYEKL. The CDR3 is 12 amino acids. V lost 4 bases and J lost 11, with 12 bases in between. The CDR3 loop is CASSLTGWKQFF. The CDR3 nucleotides are TGCGCCAGCAGCCTTACTGGCTGGAAGCAGTTCTTC.

The rearrangement joins TRBV29-1 to TRBJ2-2; D gene unclear. CDR3 length: 13 residues. V lost 4 bases, J lost 3 bases, and 9 bases lay in between. CDR1 is SQVTM and CDR2 is ANQGSEA in the germline V gene. DNA of the CDR3: TGCAGCGTTGCGGCGGATTACACCGGGGAGCTGTTTTTT. Its translation is CSVAADYTGELFF.

The chain recombines TRBV20-1 with TRBJ1-1; no firm D call. V gave up 5 bases and J gave up 4 bases, with 23 bases separating them. Germline lookup yields CDR1 DFQATT and CDR2 SNEGSKA (reference sequence). The CDR3 extends over 16 amino acids. CDR3 protein: CSAGKPRGGLGTEAFF. The CDR3 coding sequence is TGCAGTGCTGGCAAACCTCGGGGTGGTCTCGGCACTGAAGCTTTCTTT.

As regards this clonotype: One end of the junction fails to match germline, which may point to a read error. The rearrangement joins TRBV10-3 to TRBJ1-1; unclear D gene. CDR3 length: 11 amino acids. Germline values: CDR1 ENHRY, CDR2 SYGVKD. The CDR3 is CAISEDTEASF. The CDR3 nucleotides read TGTGCCATCAGTGAGGACACTGAAGCTTCCTTT.

The V call is TRBV4-3, the J call TRBJ2-7; TRBD1 is a possible D gene (6 bases). V dropped 1 base and J dropped 4 bases, with 14 bases sitting between them. This CDR3 region has 15 residues. CDR1 LGHNA and CDR2 YSLEER come from the germline V gene. Written as DNA, the CDR3 is TGCGCCAGCAGCCAAGGTCTACAGGGTCATTACGAGCAGTACTTC. It specifies CASSQGLQGHYEQYF.

The sample holds a few counts of this clonotype. The V and J genes are TRBV6-1 and TRBJ1-5, with 9 bases aligning to TRBD1. Germline V gives CDR1 MNHNS, CDR2 SASEGT. The CDR3 is 17 residues long. After removal of 6 bases from V and 3 bases from J, the junction contained 12 bases not matched to a gene. The CDR3 sequence is CASSRDIGQGNNQPQHF. CDR3 nucleotide sequence: TGTGCCAGCAGCCGGGATATTGGACAGGGGAACAATCAGCCCCAGCATTTT.

V usage is TRBV10-3 and J usage is TRBJ1-6; 7 nucleotides agree with TRBD1. Germline V gene data show CDR1 as ENHRY and CDR2 as SYGVKD. The CDR3 extends over 13 amino acids. The junction had 3 bases not matched to a gene; V was cut back by 4 bases and J by 9 bases. In nucleotides, the CDR3 is TGTGCCATCAGTGTTCAGGGGGTTTCACCCCTCCACTTT. It encodes CAISVQGVSPLHF.

This CDR3 reads CASSEDGGPYEQYF. CDR3 sequence (DNA): TGCGCCAGCAGCGAGGACGGAGGACCCTACGAGCAGTACTTC. The V gene is TRBV5-1, the J gene TRBJ2-7, with D possibly TRBD2 on 5 matching bases. This CDR3 region has 14 residues. The V end was cut by 4 bases, the J end by 2 bases, with 13 bases between. Germline loops: CDR1 SGHRS, CDR2 YFSETQ.